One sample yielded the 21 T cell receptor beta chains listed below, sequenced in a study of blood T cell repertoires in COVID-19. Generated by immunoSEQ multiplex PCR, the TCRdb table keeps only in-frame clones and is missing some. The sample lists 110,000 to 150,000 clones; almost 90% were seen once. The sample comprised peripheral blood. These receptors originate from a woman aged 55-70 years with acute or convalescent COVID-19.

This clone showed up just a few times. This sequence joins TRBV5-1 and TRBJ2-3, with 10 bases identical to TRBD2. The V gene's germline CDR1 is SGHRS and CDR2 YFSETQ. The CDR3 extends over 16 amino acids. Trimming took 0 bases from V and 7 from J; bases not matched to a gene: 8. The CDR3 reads CASSLASTSGSNTQYF. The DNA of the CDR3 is TGCGCCAGCAGCTTGGCCTCGACTAGCGGGTCAAATACGCAGTATTTT.

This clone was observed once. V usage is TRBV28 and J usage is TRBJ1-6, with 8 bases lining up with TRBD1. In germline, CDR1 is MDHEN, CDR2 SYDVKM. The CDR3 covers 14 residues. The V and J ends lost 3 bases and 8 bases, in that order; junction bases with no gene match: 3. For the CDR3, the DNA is TGTGCCAGCAGTTTCACAGGGGGGTATTCACCCCTCCACTTT. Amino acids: CASSFTGGYSPLHF.

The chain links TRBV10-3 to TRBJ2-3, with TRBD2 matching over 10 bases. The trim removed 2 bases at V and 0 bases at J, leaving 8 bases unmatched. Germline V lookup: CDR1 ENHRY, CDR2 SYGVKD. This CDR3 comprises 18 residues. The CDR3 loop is CAISESLAGGRSTDTQYF. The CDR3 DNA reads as TGTGCCATCAGTGAGAGTTTAGCGGGGGGCCGAAGCACAGATACGCAGTATTTT.

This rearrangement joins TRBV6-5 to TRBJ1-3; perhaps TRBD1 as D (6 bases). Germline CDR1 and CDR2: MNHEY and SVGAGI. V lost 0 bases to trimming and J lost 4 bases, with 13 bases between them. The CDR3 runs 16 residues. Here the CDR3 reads CASSYSGASDGNTIYF. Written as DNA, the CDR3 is TGTGCCAGCAGTTACTCGGGGGCAAGTGACGGAAACACCATATATTTT.

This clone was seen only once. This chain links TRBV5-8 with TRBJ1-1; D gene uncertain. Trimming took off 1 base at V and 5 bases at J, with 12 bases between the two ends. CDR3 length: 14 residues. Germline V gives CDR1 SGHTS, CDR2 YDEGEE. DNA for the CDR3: TGTGCCAGCAGCTTGTCCAGACTACCGACTGAAGCTTTCTTT. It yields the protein CASSLSRLPTEAFF.

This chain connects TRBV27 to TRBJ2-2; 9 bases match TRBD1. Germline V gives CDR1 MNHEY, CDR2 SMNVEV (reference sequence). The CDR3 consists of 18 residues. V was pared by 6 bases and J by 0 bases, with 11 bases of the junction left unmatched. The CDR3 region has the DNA TGTGCCAGCAGCCTAAACTACCGACAGGGGGCGAACACCGGGGAGCTGTTTTTT. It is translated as CASSLNYRQGANTGELFF.

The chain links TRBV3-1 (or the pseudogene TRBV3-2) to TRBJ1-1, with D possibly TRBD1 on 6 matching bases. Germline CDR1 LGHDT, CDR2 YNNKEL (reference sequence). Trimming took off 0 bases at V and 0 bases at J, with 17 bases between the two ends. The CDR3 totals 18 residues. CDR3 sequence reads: CASSQEAPGQLMNTEAFF. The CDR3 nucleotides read TGTGCCAGCAGCCAAGAAGCCCCCGGACAGCTTATGAACACTGAAGCTTTCTTT.

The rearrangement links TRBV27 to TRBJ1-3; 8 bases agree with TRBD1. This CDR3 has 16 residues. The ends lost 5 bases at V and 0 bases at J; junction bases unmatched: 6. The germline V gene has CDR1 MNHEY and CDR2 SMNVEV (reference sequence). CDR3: CASSPGQGLSGNTIYF. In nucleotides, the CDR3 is TGTGCCAGCAGTCCCGGACAGGGACTCTCTGGAAACACCATATATTTT.

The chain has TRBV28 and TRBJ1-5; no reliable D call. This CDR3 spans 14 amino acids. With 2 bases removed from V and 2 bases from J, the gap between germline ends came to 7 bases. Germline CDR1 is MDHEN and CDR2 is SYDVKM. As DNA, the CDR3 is TGTGCCAGCAGTTTAGAGCCTGGCAATCAGCCCCAGCATTTT. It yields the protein CASSLEPGNQPQHF.

The CDR3 DNA is TGTGCCAGCAGCCTTCGGAAAACGGGGGGGCGCGGGCAGTTCTTC. It encodes CASSLRKTGGRGQFF. This chain links TRBV3-1 (or the pseudogene TRBV3-2) with TRBJ2-1, with 8 bases identical to TRBD2. Germline loops: CDR1 LGHDT, CDR2 YNNKEL (reference sequence). V lost 4 bases, J lost 12 bases, and 14 bases stayed unmatched. This CDR3 contains 15 residues.

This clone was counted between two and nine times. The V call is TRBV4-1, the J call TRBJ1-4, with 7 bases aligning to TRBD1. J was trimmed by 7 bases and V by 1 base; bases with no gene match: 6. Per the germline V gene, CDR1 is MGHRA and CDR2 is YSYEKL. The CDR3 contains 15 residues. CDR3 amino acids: CASSQVRGGGEKLFF. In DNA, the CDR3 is TGCGCCAGCAGCCAAGTTAGAGGGGGCGGTGAAAAACTGTTTTTT.

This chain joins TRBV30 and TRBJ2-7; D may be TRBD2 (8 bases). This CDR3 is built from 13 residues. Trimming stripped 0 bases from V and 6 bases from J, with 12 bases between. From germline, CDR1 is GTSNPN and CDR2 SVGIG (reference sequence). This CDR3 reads CAWSVREGAEQYF. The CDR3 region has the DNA TGTGCCTGGAGTGTACGGGAGGGGGCCGAGCAGTACTTC.

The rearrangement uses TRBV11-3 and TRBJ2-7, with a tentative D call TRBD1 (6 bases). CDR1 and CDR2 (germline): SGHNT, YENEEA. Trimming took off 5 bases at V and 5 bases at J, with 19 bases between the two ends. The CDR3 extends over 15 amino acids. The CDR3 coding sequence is TGTGCCAGCAGCCCCCAGGGGCAGGGTGGTAACGAGCAGTACTTC. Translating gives CASSPQGQGGNEQYF.

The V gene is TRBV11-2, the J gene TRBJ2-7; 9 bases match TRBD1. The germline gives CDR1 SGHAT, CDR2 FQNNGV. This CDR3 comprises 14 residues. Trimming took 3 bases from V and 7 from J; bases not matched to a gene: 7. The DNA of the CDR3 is TGTGCCAGCAGCTTCCCCGGGACAGGGAGGGAGCAGTACTTC. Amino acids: CASSFPGTGREQYF.

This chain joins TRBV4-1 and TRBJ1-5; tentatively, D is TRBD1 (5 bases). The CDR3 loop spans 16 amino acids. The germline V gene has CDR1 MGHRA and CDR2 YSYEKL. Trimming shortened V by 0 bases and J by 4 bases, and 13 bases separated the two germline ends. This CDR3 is CASSQERGTGNQPQHF. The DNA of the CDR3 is TGCGCCAGCAGCCAAGAACGGGGGACGGGTAATCAGCCCCAGCATTTT.

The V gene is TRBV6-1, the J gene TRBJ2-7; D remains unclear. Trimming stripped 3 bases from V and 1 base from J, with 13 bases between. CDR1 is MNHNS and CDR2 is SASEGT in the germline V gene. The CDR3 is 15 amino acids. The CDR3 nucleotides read TGTGCCAGCAGTGACCGACACGGTAATTCCTACGAGCAGTACTTC. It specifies CASSDRHGNSYEQYF.

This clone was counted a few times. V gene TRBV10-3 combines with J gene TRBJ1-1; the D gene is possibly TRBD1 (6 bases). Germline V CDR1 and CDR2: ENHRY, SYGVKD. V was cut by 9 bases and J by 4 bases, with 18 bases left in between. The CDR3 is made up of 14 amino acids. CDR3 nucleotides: TGTGCCATTGCCTGGGCCCAGGGGAGCACTGAAGCTTTCTTT. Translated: CAIAWAQGSTEAFF.

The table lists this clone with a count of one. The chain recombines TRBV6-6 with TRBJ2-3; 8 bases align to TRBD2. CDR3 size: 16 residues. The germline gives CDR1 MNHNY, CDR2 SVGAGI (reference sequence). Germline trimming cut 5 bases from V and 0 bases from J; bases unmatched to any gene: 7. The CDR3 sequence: CASSVEAGASTDTQYF. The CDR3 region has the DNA TGTGCCAGCAGTGTTGAAGCGGGGGCCAGCACAGATACGCAGTATTTT.

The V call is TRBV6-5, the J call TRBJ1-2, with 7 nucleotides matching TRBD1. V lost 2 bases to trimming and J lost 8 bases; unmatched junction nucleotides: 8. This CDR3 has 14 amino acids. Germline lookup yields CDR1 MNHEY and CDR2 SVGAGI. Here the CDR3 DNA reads TGTGCCAGCAGTTACGGGGGGACAGTCTGGGGCTACACCTTC. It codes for CASSYGGTVWGYTF.

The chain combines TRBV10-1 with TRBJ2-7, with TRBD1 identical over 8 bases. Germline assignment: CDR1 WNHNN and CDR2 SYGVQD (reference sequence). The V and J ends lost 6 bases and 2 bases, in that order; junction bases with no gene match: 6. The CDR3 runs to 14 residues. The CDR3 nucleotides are TGCGCCAGCAGCGCCGGGACAGGCGCCTACGAGCAGTACTTC. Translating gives CASSAGTGAYEQYF.

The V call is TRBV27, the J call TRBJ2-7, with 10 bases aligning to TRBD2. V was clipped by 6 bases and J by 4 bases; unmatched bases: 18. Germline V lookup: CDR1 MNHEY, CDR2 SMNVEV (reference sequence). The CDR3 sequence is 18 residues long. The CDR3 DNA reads TGTGCCAGCAGACCCCCGGGGGGAGCGGGGGGGCAATTATACGAGCAGTACTTC. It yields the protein CASRPPGGAGGQLYEQYF.